This TCR beta chain was captured in a study of shared clonotypes between healthy human individuals. The assay was immunoSEQ multiplex PCR, and TCRdb's table has in-frame clones only and misses some. The sample comprises millions of clones, 85% to 95% of which are singletons, and more than 0.1% rests with the top ten. This clone was picked up one time. Adult donors, all healthy and HIV-negative, had no recent acute infections or vaccinations. Germline V lookup: CDR1 SGHNT, CDR2 YYREEE (reference sequence). CDR3 length equals 16 residues. Unmatched junction bases numbered 10, after V lost 4 bases and J lost 1 base.

The source material was naive CD4+ T cells sorted from blood. Stated subset: CD45RA+ positively selected. The sequence derives from a man aged 18 to 30 in good health. V and J are TRBV5-4 and TRBJ1-1; 7 nucleotides match TRBD1. The CDR3 DNA follows: TGTGCCAGCAGCCCCCGACAGGGACCGGCGAACACTGAAGCTTTCTTT. Protein: CASSPRQGPANTEAFF.